A selection of T cell receptor beta chains follows, all from one sample in a study of shared clonotypes between healthy human individuals. Sequencing was performed with immunoSEQ multiplex PCR; in TCRdb, only in-frame clones are kept and a portion is missing. The repertoire holds about 1.5 million clones, 98% seen once, with about 0.4% in the top ten. The sequenced material came from naive CD4+ T cells sorted from blood. These TCRs come from a young man in good health. Each CDR3 is given with its conserved first and last residue. A D gene is named only where the DNA matches it firmly.

TRBV19	14	TRBD1	TRBJ2-7	CASNPTGISYEQYF
TRBV4-2	16	TRBD2	TRBJ2-7	CASSQDASGTSYEQYF
TRBV5-6	15	-	TRBJ1-3	CASSPGRGSGNTIYF
TRBV11-2	13	TRBD1	TRBJ2-1	CASRQGTYNEQFF
TRBV10-2	13	-	TRBJ2-4	CASGVVAKNIQYF
TRBV5-5	16	-	TRBJ1-2	CASSLVSGALSYGYTF
TRBV10-3	11	-	TRBJ1-2	CAIRVNYGYTF
TRBV19	14	TRBD2	TRBJ2-7	CASSILLAGQEQYF
TRBV6-5	11	-	TRBJ2-7	CASRGNYEQYF
TRBV11-2	16	-	TRBJ2-3	CASSLEYQGGTDTQYF
TRBV2	11	-	TRBJ2-1	CASRAYNEQFF
TRBV9	15	TRBD1	TRBJ2-1	CASSAGTGGHNEQFF
TRBV9	17	TRBD2	TRBJ2-5	CASSPWTSGSSQETQYF
TRBV6-1	14	TRBD2	TRBJ2-1	CASSSRTRINEQFF